This T cell receptor beta chain was retrieved from a study of T cell changes during pregnancy in multiple sclerosis (dated by TCRdb to the late 2010s). About the study as a whole: In women with multiple sclerosis, the researchers looked at how the T cell repertoire shifted as pregnancy progressed.

Library preparation employed the immunoSEQ multiplex PCR assay. Held by TCRdb, this immuneACCESS table contains in-frame sequences only and omits some clones. Under half of the omission traces to an unresolved V gene where checked; the cause of the rest is unknown. Across this sample there are 50,000 to 75,000 clones, with 93% seen only once. Of the sample, about 2.6% falls within the top ten clones. Taken from cysteine to phenylalanine, the CDR3 has 16 residues. This entry keeps only the CDR3 DNA: 48 bases, framed from base 1. CDR1 and CDR2 are drawn from the germline V gene (reference sequence): SEHNR, FQNEAQ. The junction shows trimming of 1 base on V and 2 bases on J, and the gene matches do not reach 3 bases of it. Remarks on this clone: The target of this receptor is not known. No much larger clonotype is one base removed from it; base qualities were not supplied.

Recombination joined TRBV7-9 with TRBJ2-5; TRBD2 matches 11 bases in the middle. This material consisted of CD8+ T cells from peripheral blood mononuclear cells, taken in the third trimester of pregnancy. The receptor was isolated from a female donor with multiple sclerosis, enrolled in a pregnancy study. The DNA sequence is as follows: TGTGCCAGCAGCTTAGAACTAGCGGGAGAGCAAGAGACCCAGTACTTC. Its product reads: CASSLELAGEQETQYF.